This TCR beta chain was identified in a study of blood T cell repertoires in COVID-19. The repertoire was sequenced with immunoSEQ multiplex PCR; TCRdb's copy has only in-frame clones and lacks some. The data hold 100,000 or so clones, with roughly 90% observed a single time. In germline, CDR1 is SGHAT, CDR2 FQDESV (reference sequence). The CDR3 totals 14 residues. V was clipped by 5 bases and J by 9 bases; unmatched bases: 8. The chain joins TRBV11-1 to TRBJ2-1, with 9 bases that match TRBD2. The source material was peripheral blood. This TCR was sampled from a man aged 65-85 years with acute or convalescent COVID-19. The CDR3 spells CASSISGGRGEQFF. CDR3 DNA sequence: TGTGCCAGCAGCATTAGCGGGGGCCGGGGTGAGCAGTTCTTC.